These T cell receptor beta chains were read from a single sample in a study of blood T cells in healthy people across ages. TCRdb reprocessed the 5' RACE reads with MiXCR, giving one entry per CDR3 protein. The sample yields about 1.6 million distinct CDR3 sequences, roughly 32% seen once. Source material: blood. These receptors all stem from a woman aged 30 to 39 in good health. The CDR3 runs from the conserved cysteine through the conserved F or W. The order of the fields is clone size, V gene, D gene, J gene, CDR3 protein, CDR3 DNA. D genes are given only for firm matches. The size field is filled for only some rows; it gives once, few, many or a size class.

-	TRBV18	-	TRBJ2-7	CASSPIGVGYSFDEQYF	TGTGCCAGCTCACCAATTGGGGTGGGTTACTCCTTTGACGAGCAGTACTTC
-	TRBV21-1	-	TRBJ2-1	CASSKVVVAGRDEQFF	TGTGCCAGCAGCAAAGTAGTGGTAGCGGGGAGGGATGAGCAGTTCTTC
-	TRBV9	TRBD2	TRBJ2-3	CASSALAGVGTDTQYF	TGTGCCAGCAGCGCCCTAGCGGGAGTCGGCACAGATACGCAGTATTTT
-	TRBV9	-	TRBJ1-2	CASRAIYGYTF	TGTGCCAGCAGGGCTATTTATGGCTACACCTTC
-	TRBV5-1	-	TRBJ1-6	CASSLQQEGYSPLHF	TGTGCCAGCAGCTTGCAACAGGAGGGGTATTCACCCCTCCACTTT
many	TRBV20-1	TRBD2	TRBJ2-3	CSARGRLAGGTGDTQYF	TGCAGTGCTAGGGGAAGACTAGCGGGAGGAACGGGAGATACGCAGTATTTT
few	TRBV6-6	TRBD1	TRBJ1-2	CASSQDRLSMRYGYTF	TGTGCCAGCAGTCAGGACAGGCTGAGTATGAGATATGGCTACACCTTC
few	TRBV6-2/TRBV6-3	TRBD1	TRBJ2-7	CASSYPRDRGHEQYF	TGTGCCAGCAGTTACCCGAGGGACAGGGGCCACGAGCAGTACTTC
few	TRBV7-9	-	TRBJ2-7	CASSLGSGSSGLEQYF	TGTGCCAGCAGCTTAGGGTCTGGGTCCTCCGGACTCGAGCAGTACTTC
-	TRBV5-1	-	TRBJ2-5	CASSLAWFSEGPEVQETQYF	TGCGCCAGCAGCTTGGCCTGGTTTAGCGAGGGCCCGGAGGTTCAAGAGACCCAGTACTTC
-	TRBV6-6	-	TRBJ2-2	CASSYVGTGELFF	TGTGCCAGCAGTTACGTGGGCACCGGGGAGCTGTTTTTT
-	TRBV20-1	-	TRBJ1-1	CSARAPLTAATEAFF	TGCAGTGCTAGAGCTCCGTTGACAGCCGCCACCGAGGCTTTCTTT
-	TRBV20-1	-	TRBJ2-7	CSASWPKYEQYF	TGCAGTGCTAGCTGGCCGAAGTACGAGCAGTACTTC
-	TRBV20-1	-	TRBJ2-1	CSAGRSLGNEQFF	TGCAGTGCTGGGAGGTCGCTAGGCAATGAGCAGTTCTTC
-	TRBV20-1	-	TRBJ2-5	CSAPRGPGGQETQYF	TGCAGTGCGCCTAGGGGGCCAGGGGGGCAAGAGACCCAGTACTTC
-	TRBV6-6	-	TRBJ2-5	CATQKEGGVQETQYF	TGTGCCACCCAAAAAGAGGGGGGGGTCCAAGAGACCCAGTACTTC
few	TRBV10-3	TRBD2	TRBJ2-7	CAISVALAASYEQYF	TGTGCCATCAGTGTAGCTCTAGCGGCATCCTACGAGCAGTACTTC